This T cell receptor (beta chain) originates from a study of identical twins. General study points: Alpha sequences that were out-of-frame and twin-shared showed an excess of low generation probability.

Trimming took 4 bases from V and 3 from J, leaving 12 bases between them. There are 15 residues in the CDR3. The V gene's germline CDR1 is SEHNR and CDR2 FQNEAQ (reference sequence). Worth noting for this clonotype: The antigen is undetermined.

Via MiXCR, TCRdb re-called the 5' RACE reads, giving one row per CDR3 protein. The data show hundreds of thousands of distinct CDR3 sequences, around 12% seen once. Everyone who gave samples was a healthy Caucasian. The data were also submitted as part of a second study, on yellow fever vaccine responses in identical twins.

V gene TRBV7-9 combines with J gene TRBJ2-2; D unresolved. The sequence was obtained from a woman under 30 in good health. The sample taken for sequencing was PBMCs. The CDR3 sequence: CASSSPQTDTGELFF. DNA of the CDR3: TGTGCCAGCAGCTCTCCACAGACGGACACCGGGGAGCTGTTTTTT. Based on the CDR3 plus reference TRBV7-9 and TRBJ2-2, the full variable domain is DTGVSQNPRHKITKRGQNVTFRCDPISEHNRLYWYRQTLGQGPEFLTYFQNEAQLEKSRLLSDRFSAERPKGSFSTLEIQRTEQGDSAMYLCASSSPQTDTGELFFGEGSRLTVL.